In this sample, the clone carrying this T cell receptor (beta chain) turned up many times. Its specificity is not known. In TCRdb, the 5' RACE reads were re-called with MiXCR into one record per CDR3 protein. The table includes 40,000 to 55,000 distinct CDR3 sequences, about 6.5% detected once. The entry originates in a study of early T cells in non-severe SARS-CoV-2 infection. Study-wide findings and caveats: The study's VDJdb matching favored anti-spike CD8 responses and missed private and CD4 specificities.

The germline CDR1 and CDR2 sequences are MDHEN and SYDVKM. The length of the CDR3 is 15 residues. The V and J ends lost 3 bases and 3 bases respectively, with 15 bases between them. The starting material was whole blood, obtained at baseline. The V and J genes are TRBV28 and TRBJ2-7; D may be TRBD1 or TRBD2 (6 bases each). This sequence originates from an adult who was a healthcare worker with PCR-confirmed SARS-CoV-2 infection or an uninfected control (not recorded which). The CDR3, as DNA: TGTGCCAGCAGTTTTCCCTCGGGGGCTGACTACGAGCAGTACTTC. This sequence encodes CASSFPSGADYEQYF.